This T cell receptor beta chain was identified during a study of CD8 T cells in Susac syndrome. A single count supports this clonotype. CDR3 length equals 15 residues. Germline V lookup: CDR1 MNHNY, CDR2 SVGAGI (reference sequence). V was pared by 5 bases and J by 0 bases, with 7 bases of the junction left unmatched. Random hexamers primed reverse transcription of about 0.45 to 1 ug RNA. TCR beta CDR3 was amplified by immunoSEQ multiplex PCR. This amplification extended across 54 Vbeta and 13 Jbeta segments. TCRdb re-called the immunoSEQ multiplex PCR reads through MiXCR, storing one row per CDR3 protein. Among about 120,000 distinct CDR3 sequences listed, 94% were seen once. The authors carried out high-throughput sequencing of TCR beta. They applied it to CD8+ and CD4+ T cells obtained from blood. Negative isolation was applied to CD8+ and CD4+ T cells, and FACS enrichment was applied to TEMRA cells.

The chain is built from TRBV6-6 and TRBJ2-7, with TRBD1 matching 7 bases. What was sequenced was CD4+ T cells from PBMCs. This TCR was recovered from a human donor in good health. In DNA, the CDR3 is TGTGCCAGCAGTCATCCGGGACAGATCTCCTACGAGCAGTACTTC. It codes for CASSHPGQISYEQYF.